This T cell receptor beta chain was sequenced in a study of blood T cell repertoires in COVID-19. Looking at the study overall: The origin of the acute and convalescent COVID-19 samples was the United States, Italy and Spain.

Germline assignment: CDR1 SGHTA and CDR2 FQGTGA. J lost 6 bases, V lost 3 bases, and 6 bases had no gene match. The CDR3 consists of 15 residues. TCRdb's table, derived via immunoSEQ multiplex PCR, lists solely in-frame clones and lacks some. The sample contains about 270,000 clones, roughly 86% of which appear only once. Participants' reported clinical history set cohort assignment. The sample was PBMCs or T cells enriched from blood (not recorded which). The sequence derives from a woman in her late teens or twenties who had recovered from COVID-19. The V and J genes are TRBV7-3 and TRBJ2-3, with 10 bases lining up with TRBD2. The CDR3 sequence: CASSFSSGSGDTQYF. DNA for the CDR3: TGTGCCAGCAGCTTTTCTAGCGGGAGTGGGGATACGCAGTATTTT.